The 5 T cell receptor beta chains reported below all come from one sample, sequenced in a study of shared clonotypes between healthy human individuals. Measured with immunoSEQ multiplex PCR; TCRdb has only the in-frame clones, and not every one. This table has over a million clones, roughly 70% appearing once. The sample taken for sequencing was memory CD4+ T cells sorted from blood. The subset here: CD45RA-negative fraction. These receptors all come from a man younger than 35 in good health.

The CDR3 spells CASSIDRDRYYGYTF. CDR3 bases: TGTGCCAGTAGTATAGACCGGGACAGGTACTATGGCTACACCTTC. The chain is built from TRBV19 and TRBJ1-2; 8 bases match TRBD1. The CDR3 length is 15 residues. V gave up 0 bases and J gave up 3 bases; unmatched junction bases: 3. The germline gives CDR1 LNHDA, CDR2 SQIVND (reference sequence).

The chain couples TRBV30 to TRBJ2-2; a weak D match, TRBD2 (5 bases). CDR1 and CDR2 (germline): GTSNPN, SVGIG (reference sequence). The germline V and J ends were trimmed by 5 bases and 1 base, with 17 bases remaining between them. CDR3 length: 16 amino acids. This CDR3 is CAWGKARRWNTGELFF. The CDR3 DNA reads as TGTGCCTGGGGGAAAGCCCGGAGGTGGAACACCGGGGAGCTGTTTTTT. Using reference TRBV30 and TRBJ2-2 for the parts outside the CDR3, the full variable domain is SQTIHQWPATLVQPVGSPLSLECTVEGTSNPNLYWYRQAAGRGLQLLFYSVGIGQISSEVPQNLSASRPQDRQFILSSKKLLLSDSGFYLCAWGKARRWNTGELFFGEGSRLTVL.

The rearrangement joins TRBV5-5 to TRBJ2-7, with 12 bases that match TRBD2. This CDR3 comprises 16 residues. V shed 4 bases and J 7 bases; nucleotides not matched to a gene: 12. Germline V gene sequence: CDR1 SGHKS, CDR2 YYEKEE (reference sequence). The CDR3 spells CASSATLGLAGTEQYF. The CDR3 bases are TGTGCCAGCAGCGCCACCCTTGGACTAGCGGGGACAGAGCAGTACTTC.

The chain recombines TRBV6-1 with TRBJ1-1; 7 bases are shared with TRBD1. With 4 bases clipped from V and 5 bases from J, the junction kept 10 bases outside the gene matches. The germline CDR1 and CDR2 sequences are MNHNS and SASEGT. CDR3 length: 15 residues. CDR3 protein: CASSVHPSGGTEAFF. The CDR3 DNA is TGTGCCAGCAGTGTGCATCCATCAGGGGGGACTGAAGCTTTCTTT.

This chain joins TRBV9 and TRBJ2-3; D not certain. There are 15 residues in the CDR3. Per the germline V gene, CDR1 is SGDLS and CDR2 is YYNGEE. V shed 0 bases and J shed 3 bases, with 11 bases lying between them. CDR3 sequence (DNA): TGTGCCAGCAGCGTAGAGGCTATTCAGACAGATACGCAGTATTTT. Translation: CASSVEAIQTDTQYF.